The 9 T cell receptor beta chains presented below share a single source sample, sequenced in a study of Ad26.COV2.S vaccination and SARS-CoV-2 variants (dated by TCRdb to the early 2020s). Library method: the immunoSEQ multiplex PCR assay. TCRdb stores this immuneACCESS table with in-frame sequences only. Part of the clones is absent; in the studies checked, under half of the shortfall reflects unresolved V genes, and no reason is known for the rest. This sample comprises hundreds of thousands of clones, roughly 90% of them detected only once. The ten largest clones represent around 1.4% of the sample. The treatment or condition tag for this specimen amounts to: roughly 19 received Ad26.COV2.S at low or high dose, single or two shots; 5 received placebo; per-sample allocation not given. For vaccine and placebo recipients, the sequenced repertoires came from samples collected on day 63 after the first injection.

The starting material was peripheral blood, obtained in a trial of Ad26.COV2.S vaccine versus placebo. The receptors were gathered from a person between 18 and 65 years old who received the Ad26.COV2.S COVID-19 vaccine or a placebo.

The chain carries TRBV11-3 and TRBJ2-3; no definite D call. CDR3 length: 14 amino acids. Germline CDR1 and CDR2: SGHNT and YENEEA. Trimming took 0 bases from V and 5 from J, leaving 9 bases between them. Here the CDR3 reads CASSLEGYGDTQYF. DNA of the CDR3: TGTGCCAGCAGCTTAGAAGGATATGGAGATACGCAGTATTTT.

This sequence joins TRBV5-6 and TRBJ2-7; no clear D gene. This CDR3 contains 14 residues. Germline values: CDR1 SGHDT, CDR2 YYEEEE. Trimming took off 3 bases at V and 2 bases at J, with 12 bases between the two ends. The CDR3 DNA reads TGTGCCAGCAGCTCCTTTACTGATACCTACGAGCAGTACTTC. Residues: CASSSFTDTYEQYF.

The chain links TRBV29-1 to TRBJ1-1; TRBD1 matches 8 bases. Germline trimming cut 6 bases from V and 5 bases from J; bases unmatched to any gene: 5. CDR1 is SQVTM and CDR2 is ANQGSEA in the germline V gene. CDR3 length equals 12 residues. The CDR3 nucleotides are TGCAGCGTGGACAGGGCGCTTACTGAAGCTTTCTTT. Its translation is CSVDRALTEAFF.

This sequence joins TRBV6-4 and TRBJ2-3, with 13 bases identical to TRBD2. This CDR3 spans 20 amino acids. Germline CDR1 MRHNA, CDR2 SNTAGT. J lost 4 bases, V lost 3 bases, and 16 bases had no gene match. The CDR3 DNA is TGTGCCAGCAGTGAAGAGGACGGAGGACTAGCGGGAGTGGGGGCAGATACGCAGTATTTT. Its translation: CASSEEDGGLAGVGADTQYF.

The V gene is TRBV10-1, the J gene TRBJ1-1; D possibly corresponds to TRBD1 (5 bases). The CDR3 has 13 residues. Trimming shortened V by 4 bases and J by 1 base, and 7 bases separated the two germline ends. Germline-derived CDR1 and CDR2 are WNHNN and SYGVQD (reference sequence). This chain's CDR3 is CASSGTSNTEAFF. DNA for the CDR3: TGCGCCAGCAGTGGGACATCGAACACTGAAGCTTTCTTT.

V usage is TRBV3-1 (or the pseudogene TRBV3-2) and J usage is TRBJ1-1, with a possible D match to TRBD1 (6 bases). The V end was cut by 5 bases, the J end by 5 bases, with 18 bases between. This CDR3 comprises 15 residues. Germline V gene lookup returns CDR1 LGHDT and CDR2 YNNKEL (reference sequence). CDR3 in DNA: TGTGCCAGCAGCGGGAGGGGGAGGGGAGGGACTGAAGCTTTCTTT. Protein sequence: CASSGRGRGGTEAFF.

This clone was detected once. The J gene is TRBJ1-1, the V gene TRBV29-1; TRBD1 matches at 10 bases. Germline lookup yields CDR1 SQVTM and CDR2 ANQGSEA. The CDR3 spans 14 residues. The junction had 4 bases not matched to a gene; V was cut back by 6 bases and J by 0 bases. This chain's CDR3 is CSVRQGAMNTEAFF. CDR3 sequence (DNA): TGCAGCGTACGACAGGGGGCCATGAACACTGAAGCTTTCTTT.

V usage is TRBV29-1 and J usage is TRBJ2-6; weak D call: TRBD1 (6 bases). This CDR3 has 16 residues. Germline lookup yields CDR1 SQVTM and CDR2 ANQGSEA. With 4 bases removed from V and 0 bases from J, the gap between germline ends came to 13 bases. CDR3 bases: TGCAGCGTTGTAGGGACATTAAGCTCTGGGGCCAACGTCCTGACTTTC. Residues: CSVVGTLSSGANVLTF.

Comment on this clone: This sample also contains other DNA sequences that code for the same CDR3. The chain carries TRBV7-3 and TRBJ2-5; D is possibly TRBD1 (6 bases). V was shortened by 4 bases and J by 4 bases, with 10 bases between the two germline ends. Germline CDR1 SGHTA, CDR2 FQGTGA. This CDR3 region has 13 residues. The CDR3 nucleotides are TGTGCCAGCAGCTCACAGGGCGGAGAGACCCAGTACTTC. It is translated as CASSSQGGETQYF.